One and the same sample provided the 15 T cell receptor beta chains below, sequenced in a study of tumor and adjacent non-tumor tissue in lung cancer. This sample's RNA came from whole unsorted tissue. Distant lung tissue was collected more than 3 cm away from the tumor edge. TCRbeta libraries were built with three rounds of nested PCR, modified from ARM-PCR. TCRdb called the multiplex PCR reads again in MiXCR, with one record for every CDR3 protein. The sample contains about 100,000 distinct CDR3 sequences, roughly two thirds of which appear only once. Sequencing used distant non-tumor lung tissue. The receptors shown here come from a man aged 30-40 years with non-small cell lung cancer.

As concerns this clonotype: Since a much larger clone is just one base distant, this may be a read error. The rearrangement uses TRBV10-3 and TRBJ1-5; D is unclear. The CDR3 sequence is 12 residues long. Trimming shortened V by 10 bases and J by 5 bases, and 12 bases separated the two germline ends. Germline V gene lookup returns CDR1 ENHRY and CDR2 SYGVKD. CDR3 protein: CATASSDQPQHF. DNA for the CDR3: TGTGCCACCGCAAGTTCGGATCAGCCCCAGCATTTT.

The gene calls are TRBV4-2 and TRBJ2-7; either TRBD1 or TRBD2 may supply D (6 bases each). V was pared by 4 bases and J by 4 bases, with 17 bases between. CDR3 size: 15 residues. Per germline, CDR1 LGHNA and CDR2 YNFKEQ. The CDR3 sequence is CASSRGANTVYEQYF. DNA for the CDR3: TGTGCCAGCAGCCGGGGGGCTAATACTGTTTACGAGCAGTACTTC.

This sequence joins TRBV6-1 and TRBJ2-3, with D perhaps being TRBD1 or TRBD2 (5 bases each). V was trimmed by 7 bases and J by 3 bases, leaving 14 bases between them. The CDR3 is made up of 14 amino acids. Germline CDR1 MNHNS, CDR2 SASEGT. The CDR3: CASMWDGYTDTQYF. The DNA for the CDR3 is TGTGCCAGCATGTGGGACGGATATACAGATACGCAGTATTTT.

Concerning this clonotype: A read error may produce the germline difference seen at one junction end. This chain joins TRBV29-1 and TRBJ2-1; perhaps TRBD1 as D (5 bases). The CDR3 has 13 amino acids. Germline V gene sequence: CDR1 SQVTM, CDR2 ANQGSEA. The CDR3 nucleotides are TGCAGCGTTGGCCCAGGGTGGTACAATGAGCAGTTATTC. This sequence encodes CSVGPGWYNEQLF.

This clonotype has a single count. A junction end diverges from the germline sequence, so it may reflect a read error. The chain uses TRBV6-5 and TRBJ1-3; D ambiguous. There are 15 residues in the CDR3. Germline CDR1 is MNHEY and CDR2 is SVGAGI. CDR3 sequence (DNA): TGTGCCAGCAGCACATGGGAGCACTCTGGAAACACCACATATTTT. It is translated as CASSTWEHSGNTTYF.

V and J are TRBV6-2 or TRBV6-3 and TRBJ2-7; D is uncertain. CDR1 is MNHEY, CDR2 SVGEGT, per germline. Trimming cost V 2 bases and J 3 bases, with 8 bases left between them. The CDR3 totals 13 residues. CDR3 amino acids: CASSYGPRYEQYF. The CDR3 region has the DNA TGTGCCAGCAGTTACGGGCCGCGCTACGAGCAGTACTTC.

Turning to this clonotype: The CDR3 does not end in the conserved phenylalanine or tryptophan, so this is likely a read error. The chain links TRBV7-8 to TRBJ2-7; 9 nucleotides align to TRBD2. The V gene end was trimmed by 4 bases and the J gene end by 2 bases; junction bases not matched to a gene: 9. Germline-derived CDR1 and CDR2 are SGHVS and FQNEAQ. CDR3 length: 16 amino acids. CDR3 DNA: TGTGCCAGCAGCTCAGGACCAGCGGGGGGTACCTACGAGCAGTACTTA. It codes for CASSSGPAGGTYEQYL.

Note on this clonotype: Germline is not matched at one junction end, which may reflect a read error. The rearrangement uses TRBV6-1 and TRBJ2-3; 7 nucleotides line up with TRBD2. This CDR3 spans 15 amino acids. The germline CDR1 and CDR2 sequences are MNHNS and SASEGT. CDR3 nucleotides: TGTGCCAGCGGTGAAGCTAGTGGGGGGGCAGATACGCAGTATTTT. This translates into CASGEASGGADTQYF.

On this clonotype itself: A much larger clone is a single base away; this may be a read error. This chain uses TRBV5-4 with TRBJ2-1, with 13 bases fitting TRBD2. The CDR3 has 17 amino acids. CDR1 and CDR2 from the germline V gene are SGHNT and YYREEE (reference sequence). As DNA, the CDR3 is TGTCCCAGCAGCGAACTAGCGGGGGGGCCGTCCTACAATGAGCAGTTCTTC. It yields the protein CPSSELAGGPSYNEQFF.

This clonotype occurred many times. V gene TRBV29-1 combines with J gene TRBJ1-1; unclear D gene. V lost 3 bases and J lost 5, with 10 bases in between. Germline V gives CDR1 SQVTM, CDR2 ANQGSEA. The CDR3 consists of 12 residues. The CDR3 DNA reads TGCAGCGTTGATCAGTGGGAAACTGAAGCTTTCTTT. Translated, it gives CSVDQWETEAFF.

This clonotype was seen a handful of times. A much more abundant neighbour one base away suggests this may be a read error. The chain links TRBV5-7 to TRBJ2-1; D not resolved. TRBV5-7 is filed as an ORF, its function uncertain. The CDR3 runs 12 residues. CDR3 sequence reads: CACSLGQSEQFF. Written as DNA, the CDR3 is TGTGCCTGCAGCTTGGGCCAGAGTGAGCAGTTCTTC.

This clonotype was detected only once. This may be a read error, as it is one base from a much larger clone. As DNA, the CDR3 is TGTGCCAGCAGGGTAATGACTAGCGGAGGGACCCAGTACTTC. This encodes CASRVMTSGGTQYF. The rearrangement links TRBV5-4 to TRBJ2-5; 9 nucleotides align to TRBD2. The CDR3 has 14 amino acids. The junction had 9 bases not matched to a gene; V was cut back by 5 bases and J by 7 bases. From germline, CDR1 is SGHNT and CDR2 YYREEE (reference sequence).

As to this clonotype: This could be a read error, since a much larger clone is one nucleotide away. The rearrangement joins TRBV5-6 to TRBJ2-5; D is ambiguous. The CDR3 totals 14 residues. V lost 1 base and J 5 bases, leaving 12 bases between the germline ends. Germline CDR1 and CDR2: SGHDT and YYEEEE. CDR3 in amino acids: CASSLLGNGETQYF. DNA for the CDR3: TGTGCCAGCAGCTTGTTGGGGAACGGGGAGACCCAGTACTTC.

For this clonotype: This sequence may be a read error, since a much larger clone differs from it by one base. The rearrangement joins TRBV10-3 to TRBJ2-7; TRBD2 agrees at 10 bases. The CDR3 is 15 amino acids. Germline trimming cut 0 bases from V and 6 bases from J; bases unmatched to any gene: 5. Germline V lookup: CDR1 ENHRY, CDR2 SYGVKD. The CDR3 is CAISESSGRPGEQYF. As DNA, the CDR3 is TGTGCCATCAGTGAGTCTAGCGGGAGGCCTGGCGAGCAGTACTTC.

For this clonotype: Just one base apart from a much larger clone, this may be a read error. The chain links TRBV4-1 to TRBJ1-2, with 7 bases that match TRBD1. This CDR3 region has 17 residues. Trimming removed 0 bases from V and 6 bases from J; junction bases left unmatched: 13. Germline-derived CDR1 and CDR2 are MGHRA and YSYEKL. CDR3 sequence: CASSQEGGLDRDDGYTF. In DNA form, the CDR3 reads TGCGCCAGCAGCCAAGAAGGGGGGCTCGACAGGGATGATGGCTACACCTTC.